The present entry profiles one T cell receptor beta chain with its context. This clone is large (0.1 to 1%). Its antigen target is currently unknown. Within one base of it there is no much larger clone, and no base qualities were kept. TCRbeta CDR3 regions were immunosequenced from genomic DNA with the immunoSEQ Assay. Prior to high-throughput sequencing, genomic DNA was amplified by bias-controlled multiplex PCR. Turning to the authors' computational methods: To quantify the absolute abundance of each unique TCRbeta CDR3 region, the sequences were collapsed and filtered. Clonality was defined as 1 minus Pielou's evenness and was calculated using productive rearrangements only. Tumor T-cell fraction was calculated by normalizing TCRbeta template counts to usable DNA, which was estimated from several housekeeping genes. A previously published method was used to identify clones whose frequencies were significantly greater in on-treatment samples than in baseline samples. The clones in this table, taken by TCRdb from immuneACCESS, are in-frame only. Not every clone is retained; where verified, under half of the shortfall comes from an unresolved V gene, and the cause of the rest is unknown. The V and J calls and clone size were taken over from that table, and D and trimming were inferred from the DNA. Within this sample are more than 850 clones, with less than 30% of them counted one time only. Of the sample, about 15% falls within the top ten clones.

This entry is derived from a study of sequential checkpoint blockade in melanoma (dated 2019 in TCRdb). In terms of the full investigation: Patients were assigned by 1:1 randomization to either first-line nivolumab followed by ipilimumab (arm A) or ipilimumab followed by nivolumab (arm B). Both trial sequences were followed by maintenance nivolumab. DNA from about a hundred pretreatment melanoma tumor samples underwent TCRbeta immunosequencing. The same lesion was the source of approximately 81% of the matched pre- and post-treatment tumor biopsy pairs. Over 20 patients had matched tumor biopsies taken before treatment and at week 13, after single-agent nivolumab (arm A) or ipilimumab (arm B). Overall study outcomes, separate from this receptor: The response-prediction model combining TCR metrics and mutation burden needs validation in larger, independent patient cohorts. Tumor T-cell fraction and clonality were found to correlate with PD-L1 staining and CD8+ T-cell counts but not with mutational load. Patients with increases in tumor T-cell fraction and clonality by week 13 were approximately 30 times more likely to achieve clinical benefit. In the nivolumab-first arm (arm A), pretreatment tumor TIL clonality was associated with response (P = .04). Small sample sizes and reduced statistical power limited the within-arm analyses of tumor T-cell fraction.

The treatment or condition label, as the study defines it: randomized to nivolumab then ipilimumab (arm A) or the reverse (arm B). No trial patient had received prior DNA-damaging chemotherapy. CheckMate 064, a randomized, open-label phase II trial of sequential checkpoint blockade, was the source of the samples, all of which came from patients with melanoma. Genomic DNA from formalin-fixed paraffin-embedded (FFPE) tissue samples was used for tumor TCR sequencing. V is pared back by 6 bases and J by 8 bases, with 17 bases lying between the germline termini. The CDR3 holds 14 amino acids from the cysteine to the phenylalanine. The kept DNA is CDR3 alone, 42 bases in frame from the first base. For CDR1 and CDR2, the germline V gene lists SGHNT and YENEEA.

The sequence links TRBV11-3 to TRBJ1-3; D gene: possibly TRBD1, on 5 matching bases. The source was tumor tissue (inferred from file names), collected from a patient given nivolumab and ipilimumab in sequence. This clonotype was obtained from a human donor with melanoma. The CDR3 corresponds to CASSQPPGTDTIYF. The nucleotide sequence reads TGTGCCAGCAGTCAACCCCCAGGGACCGACACCATATATTTT.